Listed here are 9 T cell receptor beta chains from one sample, sequenced in a study of T cells in Graves' hyperthyroidism and ophthalmopathy. TCR beta CDR3 sequences were amplified from RNA transcripts. HTBI primers were used for first-round RT-PCR of the TCR CDR3. TCRdb independently ran MiXCR on the multiplex PCR reads; one entry per CDR3 protein. The sample yields approximately 700,000 distinct CDR3 sequences, 16% seen once. What was sequenced was blood. The receptors were gathered from a man between 18 and 29 years old with Graves' hyperthyroidism.

The V gene is TRBV20-1, the J gene TRBJ2-3; the match to TRBD2 covers 13 bases. The CDR3 runs 16 residues. Germline V lookup: CDR1 DFQATT, CDR2 SNEGSKA (reference sequence). Unmatched junction bases numbered 9, after V lost 6 bases and J lost 3 bases. CDR3 nucleotides: TGCAGTGCGCATGGACTAGCGGGAGCGGGGACAGATACGCAGTATTTT. Protein product: CSAHGLAGAGTDTQYF.

The gene calls are TRBV13 and TRBJ2-5; the match to TRBD1 covers 12 bases. After removal of 5 bases from V and 2 bases from J, the junction contained 6 bases not matched to a gene. This CDR3 comprises 16 residues. CDR1 is PRHDT, CDR2 FYEKMQ, per germline (reference sequence). The chain's CDR3 is CASSPRDRGRQETQYF. DNA of the CDR3: TGTGCCAGCAGCCCGAGGGACAGGGGGCGACAAGAGACCCAGTACTTC.

This clonotype was detected many times. The V gene is TRBV6-6, the J gene TRBJ2-1; D perhaps matches TRBD2 (5 bases). Germline V gene sequence: CDR1 MNHNY, CDR2 SVGAGI (reference sequence). V lost 0 bases and J lost 9, with 9 bases in between. The CDR3 runs to 13 residues. The CDR3 region is CASSYSSGSEQFF. The CDR3 bases are TGTGCCAGCAGTTACTCATCGGGGAGTGAGCAGTTCTTC.

This clonotype has a count of ten or more. The rearrangement uses TRBV12-3 or TRBV12-4 and TRBJ1-1; TRBD1 is a possible D gene (6 bases). The CDR3 sequence is 12 residues long. Trimming shortened V by 7 bases and J by 11 bases, and 17 bases separated the two germline ends. The CDR3 DNA sequence: TGTGCCAGCACCCAGGGGCAAGGTCGGGCTTTCTTT. Translation gives CASTQGQGRAFF.

This rearrangement joins TRBV3-1 to TRBJ2-2, with D perhaps given as TRBD1 or TRBD2 (5 bases each). The CDR3 contains 13 residues. The V end lost 6 bases, the J end lost 12 bases, and 17 bases lay between the germline ends. CDR1 is LGHDT and CDR2 is YNNKEL in the germline V gene (reference sequence). CDR3 protein: CASSPGTPRKLFF. The CDR3 DNA reads TGTGCCAGCAGTCCCGGGACGCCAAGGAAGCTGTTTTTT.

At least ten counts were recorded for this clonotype. The CDR3 DNA sequence: TGTGCCAGCAGCCCCGGGGGCAGGGTGGGGGAGACCCAGTACTTC. Translation gives CASSPGGRVGETQYF. The chain uses TRBV28 and TRBJ2-5; D possibly matches TRBD1 or TRBD2 (6 bases each). CDR1 is MDHEN and CDR2 is SYDVKM in the germline V gene. Trimming left V 6 bases short and J 5 bases short, with 19 bases between. The CDR3 is 15 residues long.

This clonotype was recorded a few times. CDR3 in amino acids: CASSGHSGRDTGELFF. As DNA, the CDR3 is TGTGCCAGCAGCGGCCACAGCGGGAGGGATACCGGGGAGCTGTTTTTT. The genes are TRBV9 and TRBJ2-2; 10 bases fit TRBD2. CDR3 length: 16 amino acids. In germline, CDR1 is SGDLS, CDR2 YYNGEE. With V trimmed by 3 bases and J by 5 bases, 7 bases remained unmatched.

The rearrangement joins TRBV13 to TRBJ2-7, with D unclear. The V end lost 5 bases, the J end lost 2 bases, and 16 bases lay between the germline ends. This CDR3 has 15 residues. CDR1 is PRHDT and CDR2 is FYEKMQ in the germline V gene (reference sequence). CDR3 DNA sequence: TGTGCCAGCAGCCCAAACCGGTTAGGAACCTACGAGCAGTACTTC. Encoded protein: CASSPNRLGTYEQYF.

The DNA for the CDR3 is TGTGCCAGCAGCCCCGAGGCCCCAGGGGGCTACACCTTC. This sequence encodes CASSPEAPGGYTF. The chain couples TRBV7-6 to TRBJ1-2; a weak D match, TRBD1 (5 bases). V lost 5 bases and J lost 8, with 15 bases in between. This CDR3 spans 13 amino acids. Germline CDR1 SGHVS, CDR2 FNYEAQ. The full variable domain, completed using reference TRBV7-6 and TRBJ1-2, is GAGVSQSPRYKVTKRGQDVALRCDPISGHVSLYWYRQALGQGPEFLTYFNYEAQQDKSGLPNDRFSAERPEGSISTLTIQRTEQRDSAMYRCASSPEAPGGYTFGSGTRLTVV.